A single T cell receptor beta chain is shown here with its context. A read error may account for a junction end that differs from germline. This record belongs to a study of blood T cells in healthy people across ages. Study overall: Capturing about one barcoded beta molecule per two T cells was achieved by template switching.

Germline lookup yields CDR1 SGHTA and CDR2 FQGNSA. This CDR3 has 13 amino acids. Alongside a J-beta primer mix, a sample-barcoded 5' primer served in a second PCR lasting roughly 6 to 11 cycles. TCRdb analysed the 5' RACE reads with MiXCR anew, one entry per CDR3 protein. The data hold about 540,000 distinct CDR3 sequences, with less than 25% observed a single time. This sample was also put to use in a study of T cells of mothers and their children. That work states: Whether related or unrelated, pairs show similar shaping of TCR recombination output by thymic selection.

The V and J genes are TRBV7-2 and TRBJ1-4, with unresolved D. The sample consisted of blood. The TCR was taken from a boy aged 10-17 years in good health. This CDR3 is CASSLVRGEKQFF. The CDR3, as DNA: TGTGCCAGCAGCTTAGTGCGCGGTGAAAAACAGTTTTTT.